Included here is one T cell receptor beta chain sequence, with context. No antigen is known for it. The junction shows a germline mismatch at one end, possibly a read error. With RNA at 10%, 30% or 50%, naive CD8 libraries came from roughly 18,000 to 920,000 sorted cells. The authors sorted naive CD8 T cells as CD8+CD4-CCR7+CD45RA+. One entry per CDR3 protein results from TCRdb running MiXCR on the PCR reads. The top ten clones hold approximately 0.75% of a sample with hundreds of thousands of distinct CDR3 sequences, 25% of them seen once. This record comes from a study of molecular identifiers for immune sequencing clone quantification. Study results and caveats: Clones above 20 RNA copies contained over 97% of effector molecules but under 1% of naive ones.

From germline, CDR1 is SGHDT and CDR2 YYEEEE. This CDR3 region has 16 residues. The gene calls are TRBV5-6 and TRBJ2-3, with D possibly TRBD2 on 5 matching bases. This clonotype was obtained from a human donor in good health. Some libraries in this study had Jurkat cell RNA spiked in. Input material: naive CD8+ T cells from blood, with Jurkat cell RNA spiked in. The sample's subset: FACS-sorted CD8+CD4-CCR7+CD45RA+ naive T cells. CDR3 amino acids: CASGLNGVTGAGTQYF. Written as DNA, the CDR3 is TGTGCCAGCGGCTTGAACGGGGTTACTGGCGCGGGTACGCAGTATTTT.